This TCR beta chain was observed in a study of blood T cell repertoires in COVID-19. TCRdb keeps only in-frame clones here, not all; method: immunoSEQ multiplex PCR. The sample shows more than 200,000 clones, roughly 80% of them seen only once. The V end was cut by 0 bases, the J end by 1 base, with 13 bases between. The CDR3 runs 16 residues. The germline gives CDR1 SGDLS, CDR2 YYNGEE. The specimen was peripheral blood. The J gene is TRBJ1-1, the V gene TRBV9; D possibly corresponds to TRBD1 (6 bases). This TCR derives from an elderly woman with acute or convalescent COVID-19. This CDR3 reads CASSVDPGGQNTEAFF. CDR3 bases: TGTGCCAGCAGCGTAGATCCGGGGGGGCAGAACACTGAAGCTTTCTTT.